This TCR beta chain was found in a study of T cell repertoires in cytomegalovirus infection. Study-wide background: Well-studied HLA-B-restricted epitopes and recently identified HLA-C-restricted epitopes of CMV were both used in the study. Indications came from public TCR beta signatures; they pointed to CMV infection and to a matching HLA type. Findings and caveats of the study: The ex vivo response showed dominance by HLA-C-restricted CMV-specific TCR beta clonotypes. Summed public TCR beta family frequency identified CMV carriers bearing the relevant HLA.

The CDR3 loop spans 14 amino acids. Deletions cut 3 bases from V and 1 base from J, with 9 bases between. Per germline, CDR1 SEHNR and CDR2 FQNEAQ (reference sequence). Concerning this clonotype: Its antigen remains unidentified.

A single record per CDR3 protein comes from TCRdb applying MiXCR to the reads. The data hold about 830,000 distinct CDR3 sequences, with around a third observed a single time. The specimen comprised cultured CD8+ T cells from PBMCs, sampled from culture after CMV antigen stimulation. The receptor's source is a human donor in good health (CMV status not recorded). Some clones in this sample may be carry-over from other donors' samples. The chain employs TRBV7-9 and TRBJ1-1, with D uncertain. The DNA for the CDR3 is TGTGCCAGCAGCTTTGGACGATCGAACACTGAAGCTTTCTTT. Translating it yields CASSFGRSNTEAFF.